The clone carrying this TCR beta chain has more than one count but fewer than ten. The antigen is unknown. The entirety of the isolated RNA underwent reverse transcription, so expressed TCRB transcripts were sequenced. Assay: immunoSEQ multiplex PCR; the TCRdb copy retains only in-frame clones and omits some. In the table there are 600,000 to 700,000 clones, 9.5% to 15% of which are singletons. This specimen belongs to a study of beta chain features in type 1 diabetes. Study as a whole: Cell yields, age and gender were similar between patients and healthy donors. Study observations and caveats: All four CD4+ subsets of Type 1 diabetes patients contained TCRB CDR3s that were moderately but significantly shorter. For cells with high TCR expression, cDNA sequencing could yield over-representation.

The CDR3 length is 13 residues. In germline, CDR1 is GTSNPN, CDR2 SVGIG (reference sequence). Deletions cut 2 bases from V and 5 bases from J, with 12 bases between. Sequenced input: naive CD4+ T cells from blood. The TCR comes from a man aged 25 to 45 with type 1 diabetes. The V gene is TRBV30, the J gene TRBJ2-5; perhaps TRBD2 as D (5 bases). The CDR3, as DNA: TGTGCCTGGAGTTCTAGCTACCTCGAGACCCAGTACTTC. Encoded protein: CAWSSSYLETQYF. The full variable domain, its missing parts supplied by reference TRBV30 and TRBJ2-5, is SQTIHQWPATLVQPVGSPLSLECTVEGTSNPNLYWYRQAAGRGLQLLFYSVGIGQISSEVPQNLSASRPQDRQFILSSKKLLLSDSGFYLCAWSSSYLETQYFGPGTRLLVL.